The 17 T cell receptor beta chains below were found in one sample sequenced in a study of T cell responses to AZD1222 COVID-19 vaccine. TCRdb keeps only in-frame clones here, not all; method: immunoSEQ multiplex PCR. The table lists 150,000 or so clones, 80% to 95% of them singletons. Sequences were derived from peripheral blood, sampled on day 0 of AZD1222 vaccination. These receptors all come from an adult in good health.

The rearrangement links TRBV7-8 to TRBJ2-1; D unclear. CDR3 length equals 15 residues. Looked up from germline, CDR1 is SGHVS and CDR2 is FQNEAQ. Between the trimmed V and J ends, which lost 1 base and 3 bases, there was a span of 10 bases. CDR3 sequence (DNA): TGTGCCAGCAGCTTAGTATGGTCAGGCTACAATGAGCAGTTCTTC. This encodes CASSLVWSGYNEQFF.

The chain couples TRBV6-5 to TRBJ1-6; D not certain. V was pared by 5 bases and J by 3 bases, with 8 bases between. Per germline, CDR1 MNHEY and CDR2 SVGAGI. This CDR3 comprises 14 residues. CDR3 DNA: TGTGCCAGCAGTCCTTTGTTCTATAATTCACCCCTCCACTTT. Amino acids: CASSPLFYNSPLHF.

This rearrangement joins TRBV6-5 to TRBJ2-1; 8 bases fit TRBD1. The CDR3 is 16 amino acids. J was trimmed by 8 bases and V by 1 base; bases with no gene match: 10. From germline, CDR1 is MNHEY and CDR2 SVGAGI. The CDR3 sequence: CASSYYSDRVDHEQFF. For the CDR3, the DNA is TGTGCCAGCAGTTACTACTCGGACAGGGTTGATCATGAGCAGTTCTTC.

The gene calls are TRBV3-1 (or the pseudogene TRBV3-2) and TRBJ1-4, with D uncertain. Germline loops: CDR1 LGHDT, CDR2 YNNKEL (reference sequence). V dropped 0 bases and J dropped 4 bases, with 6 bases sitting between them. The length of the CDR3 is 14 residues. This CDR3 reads CASSQEGFNEKLFF. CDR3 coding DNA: TGTGCCAGCAGCCAAGAGGGGTTTAATGAAAAACTGTTTTTT.

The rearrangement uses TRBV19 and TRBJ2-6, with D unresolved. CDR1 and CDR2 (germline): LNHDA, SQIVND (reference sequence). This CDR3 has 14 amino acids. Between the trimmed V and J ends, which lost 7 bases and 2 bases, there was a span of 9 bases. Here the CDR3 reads CASTHTAGANVLTF. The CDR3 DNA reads TGTGCCAGTACTCACACCGCTGGGGCCAACGTCCTGACTTTC. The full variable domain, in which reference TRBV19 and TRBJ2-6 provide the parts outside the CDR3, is DGGITQSPKYLFRKEGQNVTLSCEQNLNHDAMYWYRQDPGQGLRLIYYSQIVNDFQKGDIAEGYSVSREKKESFPLTVTSAQKNPTAFYLCASTHTAGANVLTFGAGSRLTVL.

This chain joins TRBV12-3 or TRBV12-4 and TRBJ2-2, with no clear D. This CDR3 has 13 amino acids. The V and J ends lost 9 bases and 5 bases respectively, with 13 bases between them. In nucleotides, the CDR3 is TGTGCCAGTACCACCGGTTTGACCGGGGAGCTGTTTTTT. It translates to CASTTGLTGELFF.

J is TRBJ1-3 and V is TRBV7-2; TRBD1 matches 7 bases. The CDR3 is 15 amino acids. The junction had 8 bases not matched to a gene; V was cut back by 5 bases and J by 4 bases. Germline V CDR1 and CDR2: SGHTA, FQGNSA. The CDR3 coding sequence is TGTGCCAGCAGCCCTCAAGGGGGCGCGGGAAACACCATATATTTT. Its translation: CASSPQGGAGNTIYF.

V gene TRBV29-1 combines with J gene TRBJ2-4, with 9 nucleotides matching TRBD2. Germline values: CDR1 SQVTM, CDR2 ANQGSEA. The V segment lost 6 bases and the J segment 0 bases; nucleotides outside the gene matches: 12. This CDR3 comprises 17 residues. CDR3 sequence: CSVRGAGGSLAKNIQYF. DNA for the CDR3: TGCAGCGTGAGAGGAGCGGGGGGTTCCTTAGCCAAAAACATTCAGTACTTC.

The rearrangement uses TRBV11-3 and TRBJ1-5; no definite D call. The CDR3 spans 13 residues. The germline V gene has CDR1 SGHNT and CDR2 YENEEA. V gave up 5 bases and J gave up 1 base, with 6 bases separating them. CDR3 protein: CASSGRSNQPQHF. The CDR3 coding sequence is TGTGCCAGCAGCGGGAGGAGCAATCAGCCCCAGCATTTT.

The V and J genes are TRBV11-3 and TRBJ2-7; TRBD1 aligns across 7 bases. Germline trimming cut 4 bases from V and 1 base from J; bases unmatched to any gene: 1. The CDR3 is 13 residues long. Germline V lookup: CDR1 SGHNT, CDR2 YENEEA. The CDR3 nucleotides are TGTGCCAGCAGCTGGGGACAGTCCTACGAGCAGTACTTC. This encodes CASSWGQSYEQYF.

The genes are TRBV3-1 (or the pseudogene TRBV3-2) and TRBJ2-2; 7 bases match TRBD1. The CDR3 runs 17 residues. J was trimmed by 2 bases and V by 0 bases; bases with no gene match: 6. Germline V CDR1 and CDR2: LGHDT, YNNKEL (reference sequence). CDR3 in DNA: TGTGCCAGCAGCCAAGACCCCGGGGACAGAAACACCGGGGAGCTGTTTTTT. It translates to CASSQDPGDRNTGELFF.

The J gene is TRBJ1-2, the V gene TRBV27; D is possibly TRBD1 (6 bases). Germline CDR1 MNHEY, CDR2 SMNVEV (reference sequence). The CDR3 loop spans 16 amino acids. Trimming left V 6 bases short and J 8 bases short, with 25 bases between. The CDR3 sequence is CASSPGVPGAQGGYTF. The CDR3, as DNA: TGTGCCAGCAGCCCAGGGGTTCCAGGCGCCCAGGGCGGCTACACCTTC.

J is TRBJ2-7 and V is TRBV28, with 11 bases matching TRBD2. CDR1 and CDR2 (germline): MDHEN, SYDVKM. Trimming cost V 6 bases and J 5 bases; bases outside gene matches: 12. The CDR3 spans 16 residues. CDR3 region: CASRRIGSGRGNEQYF. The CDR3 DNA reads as TGTGCCAGCAGGAGAATCGGTAGCGGGAGGGGTAACGAGCAGTACTTC.

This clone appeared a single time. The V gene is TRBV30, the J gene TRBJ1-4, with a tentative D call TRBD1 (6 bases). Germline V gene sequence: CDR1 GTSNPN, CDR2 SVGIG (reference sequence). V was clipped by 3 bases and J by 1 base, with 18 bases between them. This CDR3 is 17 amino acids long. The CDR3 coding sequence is TGTGCCTGGAGCGTCCCTACAGGGTCCGAAACTAATGAAAAACTGTTTTTT. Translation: CAWSVPTGSETNEKLFF.

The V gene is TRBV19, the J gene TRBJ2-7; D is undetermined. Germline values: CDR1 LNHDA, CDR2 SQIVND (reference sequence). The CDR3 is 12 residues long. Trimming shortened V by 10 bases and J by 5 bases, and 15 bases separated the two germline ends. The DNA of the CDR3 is TGTGCCACTTCAGGAGTCTGGAACGAGCAGTACTTC. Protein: CATSGVWNEQYF.

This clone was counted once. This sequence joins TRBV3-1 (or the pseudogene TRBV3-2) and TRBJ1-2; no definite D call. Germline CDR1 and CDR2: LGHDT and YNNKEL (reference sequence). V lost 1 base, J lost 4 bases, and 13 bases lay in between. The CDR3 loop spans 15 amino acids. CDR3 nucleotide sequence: TGTGCCAGCAGCCAAGGGATGGGATTAAGCTATGGCTACACCTTC. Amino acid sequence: CASSQGMGLSYGYTF.

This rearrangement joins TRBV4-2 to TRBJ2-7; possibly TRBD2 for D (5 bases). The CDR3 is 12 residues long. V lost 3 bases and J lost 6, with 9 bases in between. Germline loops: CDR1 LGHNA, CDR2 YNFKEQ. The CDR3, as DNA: TGTGCCAGCAGCCACCCGGACTCCGAGCAGTACTTC. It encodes CASSHPDSEQYF.